The present T cell receptor (beta chain) was sequenced within a study of T cell clones after liver transplantation. Across the study: At least one year of complete immunosuppression withdrawal without enzymes over twice normal defined tolerance. Blood was drawn pre-transplant, before withdrawal, and after full or failed withdrawal.

The CDR3 has 14 amino acids. V was clipped by 5 bases and J by 3 bases; unmatched bases: 4. Germline V gene sequence: CDR1 SNHLY, CDR2 FYNNEI. Broader study findings: A significant post-transplant drop in circulating graft-donor-reactive CD4 TCRbeta sequences occurred in most of the 8 subjects.

Here immunoSEQ multiplex PCR was the method, and the copy in TCRdb shows in-frame clones only, minus some. The sample has 50,000 to 60,000 clones, about 70% seen once. In regard to this clone: Its specificity is unknown.

This specimen consisted of CD4+ T cells from blood, obtained at the 22-month timepoint. This clonotype was sampled from a human patient who received a liver transplant. The graft donor may account for some of the T cells. The chain recombines TRBV2 with TRBJ1-2, with 9 bases fitting TRBD1. CDR3 protein: CASSQDRGHYGYTF. The CDR3, as DNA: TGTGCCAGCAGTCAGGACAGGGGCCACTATGGCTACACCTTC.